Below are 30 T cell receptor beta chains sequenced from a single sample in a study of immune characterization of retroperitoneal liposarcoma. Using its own MiXCR run on the PCR reads, TCRdb lists one record per CDR3 protein. Among some 20,000 distinct CDR3 sequences listed, 35% to 45% were seen once. The specimen sequenced was blood. These receptors all come from a male donor with retroperitoneal liposarcoma.

The chain employs TRBV4-3 and TRBJ2-3, with a possible D match to TRBD1 (6 bases). CDR3 length: 17 amino acids. Per germline, CDR1 LGHNA and CDR2 YSLEER. V was shortened by 6 bases and J by 4 bases, with 23 bases between the two germline ends. CDR3 protein: CASSAEGVSSSSDTQYF. The CDR3 DNA reads as TGCGCCAGCAGTGCTGAGGGGGTCTCCTCCAGCTCAGATACGCAGTATTTT.

This sequence joins TRBV6-5 and TRBJ2-2; 7 bases agree with TRBD1. The CDR3 has 14 residues. CDR1 is MNHEY, CDR2 SVGAGI, per germline. V shed 3 bases, J shed 7 bases, and the junction held 5 bases outside the gene matches. The CDR3 DNA reads TGTGCCAGCAGTTATCAACACAGGGGCGGGGAGCTGTTTTTT. Amino acid sequence: CASSYQHRGGELFF.

This chain uses TRBV27 with TRBJ2-1; weak D call: TRBD2 (5 bases). V gave up 5 bases and J gave up 10 bases, with 21 bases separating them. CDR3 length: 15 residues. CDR1 and CDR2 from the germline V gene are MNHEY and SMNVEV (reference sequence). The CDR3, as DNA: TGTGCCAGCAGTCTCACTCCTGGACTTAACTACGAGCAGTTCTTC. Residues: CASSLTPGLNYEQFF.

The chain employs TRBV27 and TRBJ2-5; no clear D gene. The J call may be mistaken, given a closer DNA end match to TRBJ2-1. The germline V gene has CDR1 MNHEY and CDR2 SMNVEV (reference sequence). The CDR3 runs 13 residues. The CDR3 here is CASSLRASYEQFF. The CDR3 DNA reads as TGTGCCAGCAGTTTAAGGGCATCCTACGAGCAGTTCTTC.

This clonotype has just one count. The CDR3 end shows no conserved phenylalanine or tryptophan, and so a read error is likely. This sequence joins TRBV12-3 or TRBV12-4 and TRBJ2-1; TRBD1 agrees at 7 bases. The junction had 3 bases not matched to a gene; V was cut back by 6 bases and J by 4 bases. This CDR3 has 13 residues. The CDR3 DNA follows: TGTGCCAGCAGGATGGGACAGTACAATGAGCAGTTCTCC. Its protein is CASRMGQYNEQFS.

This clonotype has more than one count but fewer than ten. This rearrangement joins TRBV7-2 to TRBJ2-5; D is ambiguous. The ends were cut back, 3 bases at V and 2 bases at J, with 1 base in the middle. CDR3 length equals 11 residues. Germline V gene data show CDR1 as SGHTA and CDR2 as FQGNSA. DNA for the CDR3: TGTGCCAGCAGCTTTCAAGAGACCCAGTACTTC. This translates into CASSFQETQYF.

This clonotype is classed as medium-sized. The chain is built from TRBV7-9 and TRBJ2-7; D is ambiguous. Looked up from germline, CDR1 is SEHNR and CDR2 is FQNEAQ (reference sequence). Trimming pared 10 bases from V and 3 bases from J, leaving 10 bases between. This CDR3 spans 11 amino acids. CDR3 DNA sequence: TGTGCCACTACGTCCATCTACGAGCAGTACTTC. The encoded protein is CATTSIYEQYF. Drawing the rest from reference TRBV7-9 and TRBJ2-7, the complete variable domain is DTGVSQNPRHKITKRGQNVTFRCDPISEHNRLYWYRQTLGQGPEFLTYFQNEAQLEKSRLLSDRFSAERPKGSFSTLEIQRTEQGDSAMYLCATTSIYEQYFGPGTRLTVT.

This clonotype was observed a few times. The J gene is TRBJ2-1, the V gene TRBV11-2, with D possibly TRBD2 on 5 matching bases. CDR1 is SGHAT, CDR2 FQNNGV, per germline. Trimming cost V 3 bases and J 6 bases, with 18 bases left between them. The CDR3 is made up of 16 amino acids. In DNA, the CDR3 is TGTGCCAGCAGCTTGATTCGGGCCAGCGGTTCCAATGAGCAGTTCTTC. This gives the protein CASSLIRASGSNEQFF. The full variable domain, with the rest looked up from reference TRBV11-2 and TRBJ2-1, is EAGVAQSPRYKIIEKRQSVAFWCNPISGHATLYWYQQILGQGPKLLIQFQNNGVVDDSQLPKDRFSAERLKGVDSTLKIQPAKLEDSAVYLCASSLIRASGSNEQFFGPGTRLTVL.

The chain is built from TRBV24-1 and TRBJ2-1, with D possibly being TRBD1 (7 bases). The J call may be wrong; the DNA end is better matched by TRBJ2-7. Germline values: CDR1 KGHDR, CDR2 SFDVKD. This CDR3 comprises 16 residues. This chain's CDR3 is CATSDWDKGAGNEQYF. CDR3 nucleotides: TGTGCCACCAGTGATTGGGACAAGGGGGCGGGGAATGAGCAGTACTTC.

J is TRBJ2-1 and V is TRBV27; no definite D call. CDR3 length: 13 residues. The ends were cut back, 6 bases at V and 0 bases at J, with 6 bases in the middle. Per germline, CDR1 MNHEY and CDR2 SMNVEV (reference sequence). The CDR3: CASRESSYNEQFF. The CDR3 DNA is TGTGCCAGCAGGGAGAGCTCCTACAATGAGCAGTTCTTC.

Within the sample, this clonotype is large. The V and J genes are TRBV6-1 and TRBJ2-3, with D maybe TRBD1 (5 bases). CDR1 MNHNS and CDR2 SASEGT come from the germline V gene. The CDR3 has 18 amino acids. With 1 base removed from V and 0 bases from J, the gap between germline ends came to 17 bases. The CDR3 region has the DNA TGTGCCAGCAGTGAAGGTTTTGTGTTTCAGGGAAGCACAGATACGCAGTATTTT. Protein product: CASSEGFVFQGSTDTQYF.

The chain combines TRBV11-3 with TRBJ2-1; 10 bases are a match to TRBD2. Trimming removed 6 bases from V and 5 bases from J; junction bases left unmatched: 7. Germline V gene data show CDR1 as SGHNT and CDR2 as YENEEA. CDR3 size: 15 residues. The CDR3 reads CASRPGLAWNNEQFF. In nucleotides, the CDR3 is TGTGCCAGCAGGCCGGGACTAGCGTGGAACAATGAGCAGTTCTTC.

In its sample, this clonotype was seen many times. The chain is built from TRBV6-5 and TRBJ2-5; weak D call: TRBD1 (5 bases). Germline CDR1 is MNHEY and CDR2 is SVGAGI. Trimming removed 2 bases from V and 3 bases from J, with 16 bases in between. This CDR3 is built from 16 residues. CDR3 DNA: TGTGCCAGCAGTTACCGCACTTCCGACAGAGAAGAGACCCAGTACTTC. It encodes CASSYRTSDREETQYF.

About this clonotype itself: One end of the junction is discordant with germline, which a read error may explain. V and J are TRBV7-8 and TRBJ2-5; 8 nucleotides match TRBD1. This CDR3 has 15 amino acids. Germline CDR1 SGHVS, CDR2 FQNEAQ. The CDR3 sequence: CARSPQGARQETQYF. The CDR3 DNA reads as TGTGCCCGCAGCCCCCAGGGGGCGCGCCAAGAGACCCAGTACTTC.

The sample holds many counts of this clonotype. CDR3 in DNA: TGTGCCAGCAGCCTAACGACCAAGGAGACCCAGTACTTC. It yields the protein CASSLTTKETQYF. The chain links TRBV12-3 or TRBV12-4 to TRBJ2-5; D remains ambiguous. This CDR3 contains 13 residues. V was cut by 6 bases and J by 5 bases, with 13 bases left in between.

CDR3 protein: CASSDTGGRWKTEAFF. CDR3 nucleotides: TGTGCCAGCAGTGACACAGGGGGCCGGTGGAAAACTGAAGCTTTCTTT. This chain connects TRBV6-5 to TRBJ1-1, with 9 positions matching TRBD1. The CDR3 spans 16 residues. Per germline, CDR1 MNHEY and CDR2 SVGAGI. V lost 5 bases to trimming and J lost 5 bases; unmatched junction nucleotides: 12.

The rearrangement links TRBV7-6 to TRBJ2-4, with D tentatively TRBD1 (6 bases). The J call may be in error: the DNA end matches TRBJ2-5 better. The CDR3 has 14 residues. Germline CDR1 and CDR2: SGHVS and FNYEAQ. The DNA of the CDR3 is TGTGCCAGCAGCTTAGAAGGGGGCCAAGAGACCCAGTACTTC. Protein sequence: CASSLEGGQETQYF.

J is TRBJ2-1 and V is TRBV6-8; TRBD1 is a possible D gene (6 bases). V was pared by 3 bases and J by 8 bases, with 14 bases between. The CDR3 covers 14 residues. Germline loops: CDR1 MNHGY, CDR2 SAAAGT. In DNA, the CDR3 is TGTGCCAGCAGTTATAGGGGGTCCTCCCATGAGCAGTTCTTC. The encoded protein is CASSYRGSSHEQFF.

The J gene is TRBJ2-1, the V gene TRBV27; D is uncertain. With the DNA end fitting TRBJ2-7 better, the J assignment may be wrong. The CDR3 spans 15 residues. From germline, CDR1 is MNHEY and CDR2 SMNVEV (reference sequence). CDR3 region: CASSFGGMTYNEQYF. In DNA form, the CDR3 reads TGTGCCAGCAGTTTTGGTGGGATGACCTACAATGAGCAGTACTTC.

V usage is TRBV6-9 and J usage is TRBJ2-4; TRBD1 aligns across 12 bases. The CDR3 extends over 15 amino acids. After removal of 3 bases from V and 13 bases from J, the junction contained 10 bases not matched to a gene. The V gene's germline CDR1 is MNHGY and CDR2 SVAAGI. CDR3 region: CASSYGTGGYNEQYF. The CDR3 region has the DNA TGTGCCAGCAGTTACGGGACAGGGGGCTACAATGAGCAGTACTTC.

Sample share makes this clonotype medium-sized. The chain couples TRBV7-6 to TRBJ2-1; 7 bases line up with TRBD2. The assigned J gene may be wrong: the sequence end matches TRBJ2-7 better. The CDR3 is made up of 18 amino acids. Germline assignment: CDR1 SGHVS and CDR2 FNYEAQ. The DNA for the CDR3 is TGTGCCAGCAGCTTGACGCGGGGGAAGATAGAGACCTACAATGAGCAGTACTTC. Translated, it gives CASSLTRGKIETYNEQYF.

This clonotype is deemed medium-sized. V usage is TRBV6-1 and J usage is TRBJ2-6; D gene ambiguous. The CDR3 is 12 residues long. V lost 10 bases to trimming and J lost 2 bases, with 6 bases between them. Germline CDR1 reads MNHNS; CDR2 reads SASEGT. CDR3 residues: CATRTGANVLTF. CDR3 bases: TGTGCCACTCGAACTGGGGCCAACGTCCTGACTTTC.

The J gene is TRBJ2-1, the V gene TRBV19, with D perhaps assigned TRBD1 or TRBD2 (5 bases each). Trimming took off 7 bases at V and 0 bases at J, with 13 bases between the two ends. Germline CDR1 LNHDA, CDR2 SQIVND (reference sequence). The CDR3 totals 15 residues. CDR3 DNA: TGTGCCAGTAACTCTCCGAGGGGCTCCTACAATGAGCAGTTCTTC. Its protein product is CASNSPRGSYNEQFF.

This clonotype was detected ten times or more. The chain links TRBV25-1 to TRBJ2-5, with D perhaps assigned TRBD1 or TRBD2 (5 bases each). Gene TRBJ2-7 matches the end of the DNA better, so the J call may be wrong. This CDR3 is built from 15 residues. CDR1 and CDR2 (germline): MGHDK, SYGVNS. Here the CDR3 reads CASMGYGGVDGEQYF. The CDR3 region has the DNA TGTGCCAGCATGGGTTATGGGGGTGTTGATGGCGAGCAGTACTTC.

This clonotype was seen at least ten times. The chain couples TRBV6-6 to TRBJ2-1; 7 nucleotides match TRBD2. V lost 0 bases and J lost 10; bases outside the gene matches: 18. There are 18 residues in the CDR3. CDR1 MNHNY and CDR2 SVGAGI come from the germline V gene (reference sequence). This chain's CDR3 is CASSYSIGEGTIVYEQFF. CDR3 sequence (DNA): TGTGCCAGCAGTTACTCAATCGGGGAGGGGACTATTGTCTACGAGCAGTTCTTC.

The table lists this clonotype with a few counts. This chain links TRBV6-1 with TRBJ2-1; 10 nucleotides match TRBD2. The junction had 13 bases not matched to a gene; V was cut back by 5 bases and J by 12 bases. Germline V gene sequence: CDR1 MNHNS, CDR2 SASEGT. The CDR3 is 15 amino acids. CDR3 in amino acids: CASSYSAGGQFGQFF. In nucleotides, the CDR3 is TGTGCCAGCAGTTATTCAGCGGGAGGGCAATTCGGGCAGTTCTTC.

In this sample, this clonotype turned up many times. The J gene is TRBJ2-1, the V gene TRBV28; a possible D gene is TRBD2 (5 bases). V was cut by 2 bases and J by 6 bases, with 11 bases left in between. Germline-derived CDR1 and CDR2 are MDHEN and SYDVKM. This CDR3 has 14 amino acids. CDR3 sequence: CASSLELGSNEQFF. The CDR3 bases are TGTGCCAGCAGTTTAGAGTTGGGGAGCAATGAGCAGTTCTTC.

This sequence joins TRBV6-1 and TRBJ2-5; 11 nucleotides agree with TRBD1. The J call may be in error: the DNA end matches TRBJ2-7 better. The V gene's germline CDR1 is MNHNS and CDR2 SASEGT. This CDR3 region has 14 residues. This CDR3 reads CASSWTGGIYEQYF. CDR3 in DNA: TGTGCCAGCAGCTGGACAGGGGGCATCTACGAGCAGTACTTC.

This clonotype was counted ten times or more. J is TRBJ2-3 and V is TRBV7-2; D is unresolved. V was shortened by 3 bases and J by 2 bases, with 9 bases between the two germline ends. The CDR3 spans 14 residues. The germline CDR1 and CDR2 sequences are SGHTA and FQGNSA. CDR3 loop: CASSFEAATDTQYF. The CDR3 nucleotides are TGTGCCAGCAGCTTCGAGGCGGCCACAGATACGCAGTATTTT.

The sample holds one count of this clonotype. The genes are TRBV12-3 or TRBV12-4 and TRBJ1-1; D is unclear. The CDR3 totals 12 residues. V lost 3 bases and J lost 8, with 10 bases in between. The CDR3 spells CASSFAGAEAFF. As DNA, the CDR3 is TGTGCCAGCAGTTTTGCGGGCGCGGAAGCTTTCTTT.